The 3 T cell receptor beta chains given below trace back to one sample, sequenced in a study of early T cells in non-severe SARS-CoV-2 infection. Each CDR3 protein gets one entry after TCRdb re-called the 5' RACE reads with MiXCR. Among 100,000 or so distinct CDR3 sequences, roughly 14% were seen once, and the ten largest hold approximately 6%. The material sequenced was whole blood. Receptors were obtained from an adult who was a healthcare worker with PCR-confirmed SARS-CoV-2 infection or an uninfected control (not recorded which).

The CDR3 bases are TGTGCCAGCAGCGCGGGACCCCATGGGGATTCACCCCTCCACTTT. Protein product: CASSAGPHGDSPLHF. The chain has TRBV7-9 and TRBJ1-6; possible D gene TRBD1, 5 bases. Germline V lookup: CDR1 SEHNR, CDR2 FQNEAQ (reference sequence). The ends were cut back, 5 bases at V and 8 bases at J, with 16 bases in the middle. The CDR3 is 15 residues long.

The chain uses TRBV29-1 and TRBJ2-1; the match to TRBD2 covers 9 bases. With 8 bases clipped from V and 0 bases from J, the junction kept 8 bases outside the gene matches. The V gene's germline CDR1 is SQVTM and CDR2 ANQGSEA. The length of the CDR3 is 15 residues. CDR3 bases: TGCAGCTACATAGCGGGAGTAAGCTCCTACAATGAGCAGTTCTTC. Translated, it gives CSYIAGVSSYNEQFF.

The J gene is TRBJ2-1, the V gene TRBV19; 7 bases fit TRBD2. Germline V gene lookup returns CDR1 LNHDA and CDR2 SQIVND (reference sequence). The V gene end was trimmed by 10 bases and the J gene end by 2 bases; junction bases not matched to a gene: 11. The CDR3 length is 15 residues. The CDR3 region has the DNA TGTGCCACTACCAGAAGGGGAGGGCCCTACAATGAGCAGTTCTTC. Translating gives CATTRRGGPYNEQFF.